The clone carrying this T cell receptor (beta chain) has only a few counts. Its specificity is unknown. The entry originates in a study of T cell responses to AZD1222 COVID-19 vaccine. As for the study in general: Samples with a second dose at about 4 or about 12 weeks were pooled together. Study results and caveats: Regions left unmutated in variants are reportedly the target of nearly half of spike-specific TCRs. At baseline, just five to seven AZD1222 recipients tested seropositive. Once two AZD1222 doses were given, Spike-specific TCR breadth and depth went up.

V was cut by 4 bases and J by 8 bases, with 9 bases left in between. Germline CDR1 reads LNHDA; CDR2 reads SQIVND (reference sequence). This CDR3 is built from 12 residues. The protocol was immunoSEQ multiplex PCR, while the TCRdb copy is restricted to in-frame clones and leaves out a portion. The sample has about 200,000 clones, 88% seen once. The rearrangement links TRBV19 to TRBJ2-1; D ambiguous. The sample here was peripheral blood, taken on day 0 of AZD1222 vaccination. The origin of this receptor is an adult in good health. CDR3 region: CASSTLSDEQFF. CDR3 sequence (DNA): TGTGCCAGTAGTACTCTCAGCGATGAGCAGTTCTTC.